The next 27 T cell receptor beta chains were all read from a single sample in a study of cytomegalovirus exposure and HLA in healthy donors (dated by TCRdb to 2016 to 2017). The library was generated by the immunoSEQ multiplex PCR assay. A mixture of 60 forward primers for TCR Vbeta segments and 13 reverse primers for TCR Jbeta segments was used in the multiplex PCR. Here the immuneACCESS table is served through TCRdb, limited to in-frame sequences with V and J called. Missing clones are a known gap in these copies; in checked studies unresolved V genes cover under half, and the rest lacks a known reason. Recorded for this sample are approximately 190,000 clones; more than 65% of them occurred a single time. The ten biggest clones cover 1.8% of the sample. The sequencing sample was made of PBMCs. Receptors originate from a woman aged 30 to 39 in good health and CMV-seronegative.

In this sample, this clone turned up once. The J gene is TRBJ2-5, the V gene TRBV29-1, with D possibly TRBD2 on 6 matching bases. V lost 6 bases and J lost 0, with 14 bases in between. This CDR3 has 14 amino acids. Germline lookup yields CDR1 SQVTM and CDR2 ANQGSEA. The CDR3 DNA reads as TGCAGCGTCGACGACGGCGGGGACCAAGAGACCCAGTACTTC. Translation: CSVDDGGDQETQYF.

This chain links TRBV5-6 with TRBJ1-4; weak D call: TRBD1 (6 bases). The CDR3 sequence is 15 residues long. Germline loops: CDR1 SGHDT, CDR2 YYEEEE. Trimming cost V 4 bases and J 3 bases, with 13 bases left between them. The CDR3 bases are TGTGCCAGCAGCCCCTTGTGGGGGCCTAATGAAAAACTGTTTTTT. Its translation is CASSPLWGPNEKLFF.

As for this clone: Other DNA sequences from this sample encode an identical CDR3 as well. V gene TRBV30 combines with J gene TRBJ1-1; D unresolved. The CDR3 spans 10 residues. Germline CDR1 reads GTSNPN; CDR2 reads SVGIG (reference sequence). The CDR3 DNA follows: TGTGGCCAACTCAGGCGTTGGGCTTTCTTT. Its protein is CGQLRRWAFF.

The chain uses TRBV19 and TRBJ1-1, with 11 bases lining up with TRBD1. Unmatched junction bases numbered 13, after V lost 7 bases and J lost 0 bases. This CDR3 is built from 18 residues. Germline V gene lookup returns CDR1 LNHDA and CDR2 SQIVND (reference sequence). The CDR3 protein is CASTSQGTGGLMNTEAFF. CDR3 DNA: TGTGCCAGTACCAGCCAAGGGACAGGGGGGCTCATGAACACTGAAGCTTTCTTT.

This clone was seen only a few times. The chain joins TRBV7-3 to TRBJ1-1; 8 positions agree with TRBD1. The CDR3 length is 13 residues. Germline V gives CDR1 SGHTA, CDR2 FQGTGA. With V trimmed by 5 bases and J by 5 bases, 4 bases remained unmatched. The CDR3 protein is CASSVQGGTEAFF. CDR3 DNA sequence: TGTGCCAGCAGCGTACAGGGGGGGACTGAAGCTTTCTTT.

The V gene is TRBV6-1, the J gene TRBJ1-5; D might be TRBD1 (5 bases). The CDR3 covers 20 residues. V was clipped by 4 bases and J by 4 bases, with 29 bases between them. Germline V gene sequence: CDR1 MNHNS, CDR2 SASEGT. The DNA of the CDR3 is TGTGCCAGCAGTGGTACAGGTTCGGAGTATGTGCGGGAGACTAATCAGCCCCAGCATTTT. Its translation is CASSGTGSEYVRETNQPQHF.

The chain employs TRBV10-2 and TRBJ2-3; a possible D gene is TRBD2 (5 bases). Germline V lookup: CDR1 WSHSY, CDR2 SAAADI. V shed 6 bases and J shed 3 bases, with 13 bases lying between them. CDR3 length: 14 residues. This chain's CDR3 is CASRDSRATDTQYF. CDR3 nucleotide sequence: TGCGCCAGCAGGGACTCCCGAGCGACAGATACGCAGTATTTT.

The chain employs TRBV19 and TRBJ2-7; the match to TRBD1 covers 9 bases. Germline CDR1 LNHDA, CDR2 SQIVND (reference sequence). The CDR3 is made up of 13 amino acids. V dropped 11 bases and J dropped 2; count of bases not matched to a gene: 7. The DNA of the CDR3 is TGTGCCTCGGGACAGGGAAAAGCCTACGAGCAGTACTTC. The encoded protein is CASGQGKAYEQYF.

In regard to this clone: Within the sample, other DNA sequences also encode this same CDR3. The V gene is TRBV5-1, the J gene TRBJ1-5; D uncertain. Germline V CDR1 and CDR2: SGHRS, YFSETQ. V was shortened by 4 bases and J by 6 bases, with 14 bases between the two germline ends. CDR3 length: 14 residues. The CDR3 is CASSLEAASQPQHF. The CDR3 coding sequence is TGCGCCAGCAGCCTAGAGGCAGCATCTCAGCCCCAGCATTTT. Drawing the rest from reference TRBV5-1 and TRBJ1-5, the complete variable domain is KAGVTQTPRYLIKTRGQQVTLSCSPISGHRSVSWYQQTPGQGLQFLFEYFSETQRNKGNFPGRFSGRQFSNSRSEMNVSTLELGDSALYLCASSLEAASQPQHFGDGTRLSIL.

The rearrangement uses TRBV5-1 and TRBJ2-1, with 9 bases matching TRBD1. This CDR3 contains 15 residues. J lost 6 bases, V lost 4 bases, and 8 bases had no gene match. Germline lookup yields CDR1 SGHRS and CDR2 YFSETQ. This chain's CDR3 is CASSLGDRDINEQFF. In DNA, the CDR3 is TGCGCCAGCAGCCTAGGGGACAGGGATATCAATGAGCAGTTCTTC.

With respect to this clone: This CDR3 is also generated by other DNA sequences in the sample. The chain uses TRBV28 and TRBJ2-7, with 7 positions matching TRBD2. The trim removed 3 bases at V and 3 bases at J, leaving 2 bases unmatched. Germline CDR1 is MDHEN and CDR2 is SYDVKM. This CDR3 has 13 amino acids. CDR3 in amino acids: CASSFPGGYEQYF. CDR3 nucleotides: TGTGCCAGCAGTTTTCCGGGAGGCTACGAGCAGTACTTC.

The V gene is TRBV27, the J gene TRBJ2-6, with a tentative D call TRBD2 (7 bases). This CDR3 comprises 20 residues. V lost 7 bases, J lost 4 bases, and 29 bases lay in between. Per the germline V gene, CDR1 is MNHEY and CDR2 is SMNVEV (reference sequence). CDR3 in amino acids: CASMQKKGGTWNSGANVLTF. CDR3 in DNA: TGTGCCAGCATGCAAAAAAAGGGGGGGACATGGAACTCCGGGGCCAACGTCCTGACTTTC. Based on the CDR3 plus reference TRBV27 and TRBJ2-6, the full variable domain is EAQVTQNPRYLITVTGKKLTVTCSQNMNHEYMSWYRQDPGLGLRQIYYSMNVEVTDKGDVPEGYKVSRKEKRNFPLILESPSPNQTSLYFCASMQKKGGTWNSGANVLTFGAGSRLTVL.

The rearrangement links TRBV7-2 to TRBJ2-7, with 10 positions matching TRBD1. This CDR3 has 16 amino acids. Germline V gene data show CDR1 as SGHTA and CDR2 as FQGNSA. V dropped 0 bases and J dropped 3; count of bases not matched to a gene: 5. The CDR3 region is CASSLAGTGVNYEQYF. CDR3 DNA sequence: TGTGCCAGCAGCTTAGCAGGGACAGGGGTCAACTACGAGCAGTACTTC.

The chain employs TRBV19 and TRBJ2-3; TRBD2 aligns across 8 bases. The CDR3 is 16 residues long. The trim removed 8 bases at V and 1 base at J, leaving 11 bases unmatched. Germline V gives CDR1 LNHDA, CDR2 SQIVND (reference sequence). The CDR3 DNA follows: TGTGCCAGTGGTTCTCGAGCGGGAGCTGGCACAGATACGCAGTATTTT. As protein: CASGSRAGAGTDTQYF.

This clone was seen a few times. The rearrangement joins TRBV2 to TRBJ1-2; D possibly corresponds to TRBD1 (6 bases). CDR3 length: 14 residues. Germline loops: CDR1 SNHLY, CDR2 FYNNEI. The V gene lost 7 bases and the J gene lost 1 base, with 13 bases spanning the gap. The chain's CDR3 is CASKLQGFNYGYTF. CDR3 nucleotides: TGTGCCAGCAAGCTACAGGGTTTTAACTATGGCTACACCTTC.

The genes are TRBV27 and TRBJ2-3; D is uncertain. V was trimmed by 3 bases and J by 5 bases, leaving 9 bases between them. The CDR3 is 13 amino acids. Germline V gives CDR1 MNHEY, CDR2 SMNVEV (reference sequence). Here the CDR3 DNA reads TGTGCCAGCAGTTTCGCGGTGGGAGATACGCAGTATTTT. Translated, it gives CASSFAVGDTQYF.

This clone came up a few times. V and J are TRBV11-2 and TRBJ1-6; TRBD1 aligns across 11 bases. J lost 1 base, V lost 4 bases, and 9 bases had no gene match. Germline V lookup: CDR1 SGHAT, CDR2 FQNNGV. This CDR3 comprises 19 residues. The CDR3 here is CASSSLRDRGGSYNSPLHF. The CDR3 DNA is TGTGCCAGCAGCTCGCTCCGGGACAGGGGGGGATCCTATAATTCACCCCTCCACTTT.

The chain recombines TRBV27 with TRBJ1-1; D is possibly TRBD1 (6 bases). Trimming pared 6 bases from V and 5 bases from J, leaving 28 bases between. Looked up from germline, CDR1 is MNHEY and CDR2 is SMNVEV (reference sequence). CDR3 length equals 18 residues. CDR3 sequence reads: CASRPWAGGQGVKTEAFF. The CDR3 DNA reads TGTGCCAGCAGACCCTGGGCCGGGGGGCAGGGCGTTAAAACTGAAGCTTTCTTT.

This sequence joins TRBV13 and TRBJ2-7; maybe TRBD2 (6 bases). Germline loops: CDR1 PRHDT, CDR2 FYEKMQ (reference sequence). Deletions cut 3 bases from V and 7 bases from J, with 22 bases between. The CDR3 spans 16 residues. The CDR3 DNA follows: TGTGCCAGCAGCTTTAAGGCCCGCGGGGCCCTGGAGGAGCAGTACTTC. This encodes CASSFKARGALEEQYF. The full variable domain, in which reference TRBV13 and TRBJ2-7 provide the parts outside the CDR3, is AAGVIQSPRHLIKEKRETATLKCYPIPRHDTVYWYQQGPGQDPQFLISFYEKMQSDKGSIPDRFSAQQFSDYHSELNMSSLELGDSALYFCASSFKARGALEEQYFGPGTRLTVT.

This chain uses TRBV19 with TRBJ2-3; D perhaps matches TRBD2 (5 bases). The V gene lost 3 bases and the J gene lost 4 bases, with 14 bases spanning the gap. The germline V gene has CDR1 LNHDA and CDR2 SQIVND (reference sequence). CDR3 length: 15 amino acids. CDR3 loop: CASSIGQGGADTQYF. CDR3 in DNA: TGTGCCAGTAGTATCGGGCAAGGAGGTGCAGATACGCAGTATTTT. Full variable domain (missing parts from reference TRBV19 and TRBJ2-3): DGGITQSPKYLFRKEGQNVTLSCEQNLNHDAMYWYRQDPGQGLRLIYYSQIVNDFQKGDIAEGYSVSREKKESFPLTVTSAQKNPTAFYLCASSIGQGGADTQYFGPGTRLTVL.

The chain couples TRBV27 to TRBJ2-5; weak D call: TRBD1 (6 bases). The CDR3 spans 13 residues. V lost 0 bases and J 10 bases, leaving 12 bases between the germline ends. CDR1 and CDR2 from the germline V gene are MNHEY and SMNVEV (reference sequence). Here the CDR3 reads CASSLSGSRGQYF. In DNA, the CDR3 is TGTGCCAGCAGTTTATCGGGGAGCAGGGGCCAGTACTTC.

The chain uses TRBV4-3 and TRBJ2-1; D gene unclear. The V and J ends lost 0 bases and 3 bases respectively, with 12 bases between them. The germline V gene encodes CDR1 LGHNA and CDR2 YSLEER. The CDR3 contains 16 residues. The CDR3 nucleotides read TGCGCCAGCAGCCAAGATGAGTGGTCCGACTACAATGAGCAGTTCTTC. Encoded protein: CASSQDEWSDYNEQFF.

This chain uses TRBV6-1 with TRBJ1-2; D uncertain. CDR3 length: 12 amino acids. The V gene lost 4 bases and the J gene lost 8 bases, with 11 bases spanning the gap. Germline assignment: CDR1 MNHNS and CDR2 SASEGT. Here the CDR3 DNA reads TGTGCCAGCAGTGGAGGGATGGGGGGCTACACCTTC. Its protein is CASSGGMGGYTF.

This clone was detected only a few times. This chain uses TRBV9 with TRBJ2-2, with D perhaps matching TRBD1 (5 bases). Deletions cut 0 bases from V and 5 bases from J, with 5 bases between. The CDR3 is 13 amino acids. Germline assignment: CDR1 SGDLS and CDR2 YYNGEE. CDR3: CASSVAGTGELFF. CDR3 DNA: TGTGCCAGCAGCGTAGCAGGGACCGGGGAGCTGTTTTTT.

CDR3 loop: CASSQDLGTPYSPLHF. In DNA form, the CDR3 reads TGCGCCAGCAGCCAAGATTTGGGGACTCCATATTCACCCCTCCACTTT. J is TRBJ1-6 and V is TRBV4-1; maybe TRBD1 (5 bases). V lost 0 bases, J lost 8 bases, and 14 bases lay in between. The CDR3 has 16 amino acids. CDR1 MGHRA and CDR2 YSYEKL come from the germline V gene.

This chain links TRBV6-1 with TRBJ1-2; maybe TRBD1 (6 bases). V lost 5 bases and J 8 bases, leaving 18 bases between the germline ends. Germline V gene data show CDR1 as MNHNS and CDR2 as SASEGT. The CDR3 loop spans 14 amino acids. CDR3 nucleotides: TGTGCCAGCAGTCGAGGGTGGACAGCCCTGGGCTACACCTTC. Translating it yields CASSRGWTALGYTF.

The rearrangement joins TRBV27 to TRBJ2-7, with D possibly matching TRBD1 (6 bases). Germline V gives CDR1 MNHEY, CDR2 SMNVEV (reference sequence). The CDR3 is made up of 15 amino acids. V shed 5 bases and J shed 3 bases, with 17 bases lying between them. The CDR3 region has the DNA TGTGCCAGCAGTCCCAGGGGTACGGGGAACTACGAGCAGTACTTC. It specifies CASSPRGTGNYEQYF.